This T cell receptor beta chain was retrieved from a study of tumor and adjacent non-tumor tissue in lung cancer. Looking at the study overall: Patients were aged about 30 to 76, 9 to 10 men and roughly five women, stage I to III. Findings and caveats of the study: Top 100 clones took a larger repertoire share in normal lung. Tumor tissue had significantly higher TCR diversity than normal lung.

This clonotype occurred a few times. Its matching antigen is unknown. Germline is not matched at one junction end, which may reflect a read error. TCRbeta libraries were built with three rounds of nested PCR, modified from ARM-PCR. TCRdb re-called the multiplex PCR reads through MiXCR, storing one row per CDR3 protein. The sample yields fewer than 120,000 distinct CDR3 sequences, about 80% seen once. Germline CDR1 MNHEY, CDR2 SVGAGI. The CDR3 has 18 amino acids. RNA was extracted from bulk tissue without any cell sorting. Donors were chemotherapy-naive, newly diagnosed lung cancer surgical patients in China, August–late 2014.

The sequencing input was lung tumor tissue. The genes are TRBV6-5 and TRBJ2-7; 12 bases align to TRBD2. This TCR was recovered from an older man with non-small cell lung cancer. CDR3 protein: CASSPTSTSGSGPYEEYF. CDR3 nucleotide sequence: TGTGCCAGCAGCCCCACTTCGACTAGCGGGAGCGGCCCCTACGAGGAGTACTTC.